These 27 T cell receptor beta chains share one sample of origin, sequenced in a study of T cells in Graves' hyperthyroidism and ophthalmopathy. TCR beta CDR3 sequences were amplified from RNA transcripts. The HTBI primer set was used in a first-round RT-PCR of the TCR CDR3. TCRdb analysed the multiplex PCR reads with MiXCR anew, one entry per CDR3 protein. Altogether a few hundred thousand distinct CDR3 sequences are present, 20% to 25% being singletons, with the ten largest covering about 25%. Input material: blood. The receptors were gathered from a man in his late teens or twenties with Graves' hyperthyroidism.

This clonotype was recorded many times. V gene TRBV12-5 combines with J gene TRBJ2-5; 13 bases agree with TRBD2. CDR3 length: 17 amino acids. Germline V gene lookup returns CDR1 LGHNT and CDR2 FRNRAP. Trimming removed 7 bases from V and 7 bases from J; junction bases left unmatched: 15. The CDR3, as DNA: TGTGCTAGTGCCCGGACTAGCGGGGGTCTCGGGAGTTGGACCCAGTACTTC. This gives the protein CASARTSGGLGSWTQYF.

V is TRBV24-1 and J is TRBJ2-2; perhaps TRBD2 as D (5 bases). This CDR3 has 15 amino acids. In germline, CDR1 is KGHDR, CDR2 SFDVKD. V lost 1 base, J lost 1 base, and 6 bases lay in between. The CDR3 spells CATSDFAGNTGELFF. CDR3 bases: TGTGCCACCAGTGATTTCGCGGGGAACACCGGGGAGCTGTTTTTT.

This clonotype has at least ten counts. The chain is built from TRBV5-1 and TRBJ1-2; TRBD1 matches 9 bases. The CDR3 totals 14 residues. Unmatched junction bases numbered 5, after V lost 2 bases and J lost 6 bases. CDR1 and CDR2 (germline): SGHRS, YFSETQ. CDR3 bases: TGCGCCAGCAGCTTCAGGACAGGGGATCATGGCTACACCTTC. Amino acid sequence: CASSFRTGDHGYTF.

This clonotype came up many times. V and J are TRBV7-8 and TRBJ1-5; the D is unclear. The CDR3 runs to 16 residues. CDR1 SGHVS and CDR2 FQNEAQ come from the germline V gene. V was shortened by 0 bases and J by 0 bases, with 9 bases between the two germline ends. CDR3 amino acids: CASSLAVMYSNQPQHF. CDR3 bases: TGTGCCAGCAGCTTAGCAGTGATGTATAGCAATCAGCCCCAGCATTTT.

There are a few counts of this clonotype. The CDR3 region is CASSFDRGRNYGYTF. CDR3 DNA: TGTGCCAGTAGTTTCGACAGGGGGCGAAACTATGGCTACACCTTC. The V gene is TRBV19, the J gene TRBJ1-2, with 10 nucleotides matching TRBD1. The CDR3 is 15 amino acids. Per germline, CDR1 LNHDA and CDR2 SQIVND (reference sequence). The ends lost 5 bases at V and 2 bases at J; junction bases unmatched: 5.

This clonotype appeared many times. One end of the junction fails to match germline, which may point to a read error. The CDR3 DNA is TGTGCCATCAGTGATAACAGGGATAACGAGCGGTACTTC. Protein sequence: CAISDNRDNERYF. This chain joins TRBV10-3 and TRBJ2-7; D possibly corresponds to TRBD1 (6 bases). CDR1 is ENHRY, CDR2 SYGVKD, per germline. CDR3 length equals 13 residues.

This clonotype has at least ten counts. This sequence joins TRBV11-2 and TRBJ2-5; TRBD2 might be the D (6 bases). The CDR3 is made up of 11 amino acids. The germline V gene encodes CDR1 SGHAT and CDR2 FQNNGV. Trimming pared 3 bases from V and 7 bases from J, leaving 6 bases between. CDR3 loop: CASSLGGTQYF. In DNA, the CDR3 is TGTGCCAGCAGCTTGGGGGGGACCCAGTACTTC.

The table lists this clonotype with many counts. The chain employs TRBV2 and TRBJ1-2, with 8 bases identical to TRBD1. With 6 bases clipped from V and 0 bases from J, the junction kept 3 bases outside the gene matches. Per the germline V gene, CDR1 is SNHLY and CDR2 is FYNNEI. This CDR3 has 14 amino acids. In DNA, the CDR3 is TGTGCCAGCAGGCGGACAGGGTCTAACTATGGCTACACCTTC. Protein product: CASRRTGSNYGYTF.

This clonotype has a count of ten or more. The chain recombines TRBV15 with TRBJ1-1; D remains unclear. V shed 4 bases and J shed 0 bases, with 12 bases lying between them. Per germline, CDR1 LNHNV and CDR2 YYDKDF (reference sequence). The CDR3 has 15 residues. The CDR3 DNA sequence: TGTGCCACCAGCAAAGGACGGAGAGTGAACACTGAAGCTTTCTTT. Translating gives CATSKGRRVNTEAFF.

This clonotype was found many times. The genes are TRBV7-6 and TRBJ1-1; tentatively, D is TRBD1 (5 bases). This CDR3 region has 14 residues. CDR1 and CDR2 from the germline V gene are SGHVS and FNYEAQ. Trimming removed 2 bases at V and 0 bases at J, with 7 bases between. This CDR3 is CASSLRGVNTEAFF. The CDR3 DNA is TGTGCCAGCAGCTTAAGGGGAGTGAACACTGAAGCTTTCTTT.

This CDR3 is CASSQVFGTPNTGELFF. The CDR3 DNA reads as TGTGCCAGCAGCCAAGTTTTTGGGACACCGAACACCGGGGAGCTGTTTTTT. The chain employs TRBV3-1 and TRBJ2-2; TRBD1 might be the D (6 bases). The length of the CDR3 is 17 residues. Germline CDR1 and CDR2: LGHDT and YNNKEL (reference sequence). Trimming took off 1 base at V and 0 bases at J, with 12 bases between the two ends.

This clonotype occurred many times. This chain uses TRBV15 with TRBJ1-2; 7 bases line up with TRBD1. The CDR3 runs to 11 residues. The V gene's germline CDR1 is LNHNV and CDR2 YYDKDF (reference sequence). Trimming removed 7 bases from V and 8 bases from J; junction bases left unmatched: 4. CDR3 amino acids: CATKGAGGYTF. DNA for the CDR3: TGTGCCACCAAGGGGGCCGGAGGCTACACCTTC.

This chain connects TRBV5-4 to TRBJ2-6, with D perhaps matching TRBD1 (6 bases). V gave up 3 bases and J gave up 0 bases, with 16 bases separating them. The CDR3 spans 18 residues. Germline V gene sequence: CDR1 SGHNT, CDR2 YYREEE (reference sequence). CDR3 sequence: CASSSSGAARSGANVLTF. CDR3 nucleotides: TGTGCCAGCAGCTCATCAGGGGCTGCTCGCTCTGGGGCCAACGTCCTGACTTTC.

Many counts were recorded for this clonotype. V usage is TRBV12-3 or TRBV12-4 and J usage is TRBJ2-5; TRBD2 matches at 12 bases. V shed 2 bases and J 2 bases; nucleotides not matched to a gene: 6. CDR3 size: 17 residues. DNA of the CDR3: TGTGCCAGCAGTTTAAGGCTAGCGGGGGGGCCGCAAGAGACCCAGTACTTC. It codes for CASSLRLAGGPQETQYF.

This chain joins TRBV20-1 and TRBJ2-7, with 8 nucleotides matching TRBD1. V lost 2 bases, J lost 3 bases, and 9 bases stayed unmatched. The CDR3 covers 15 residues. Germline values: CDR1 DFQATT, CDR2 SNEGSKA (reference sequence). DNA of the CDR3: TGCAGTGCTAGATCCCTGGACAGGGAAAGCTACGAGCAGTACTTC. It yields the protein CSARSLDRESYEQYF.

This clonotype appeared many times. CDR3: CAWSVEGPREAFF. In DNA, the CDR3 is TGTGCCTGGAGTGTTGAGGGGCCCAGGGAAGCTTTCTTT. The chain couples TRBV30 to TRBJ1-1; D possibly corresponds to TRBD1 (5 bases). V lost 0 bases and J 8 bases, leaving 13 bases between the germline ends. Per germline, CDR1 GTSNPN and CDR2 SVGIG (reference sequence). The CDR3 is 13 amino acids.

The chain joins TRBV7-2 to TRBJ2-7; TRBD1 aligns across 8 bases. The CDR3 length is 14 residues. In germline, CDR1 is SGHTA, CDR2 FQGNSA. Trimming at V came to 5 bases and at J to 6 bases, leaving 9 bases not matched to a gene. The CDR3 is CASSGDRRAREQYF. The CDR3, as DNA: TGTGCCAGCAGCGGGGACAGGAGGGCTCGCGAGCAGTACTTC.

This clonotype was seen only a few times. This may be a read error, as it is one base from a much larger clone. V gene TRBV2 combines with J gene TRBJ2-5, with D maybe TRBD2 (5 bases). There are 14 residues in the CDR3. Trimming stripped 8 bases from V and 0 bases from J, with 13 bases between. Per the germline V gene, CDR1 is SNHLY and CDR2 is FYNNEI. This CDR3 reads CASGLGSYQETQYF. Written as DNA, the CDR3 is TGTGCCAGCGGCTTGGGGAGCTACCAAGAGACCCAGTACTTC. The full variable domain, its missing parts supplied by reference TRBV2 and TRBJ2-5, is EPEVTQTPSHQVTQMGQEVILRCVPISNHLYFYWYRQILGQKVEFLVSFYNNEISEKSEIFDDQFSVERPDGSNFTLKIRSTKLEDSAMYFCASGLGSYQETQYFGPGTRLLVL.

This clonotype appeared many times. The chain couples TRBV11-2 to TRBJ2-7, with 13 bases that match TRBD2. The ends lost 1 base at V and 3 bases at J; junction bases unmatched: 3. The CDR3 is 16 residues long. CDR1 is SGHAT and CDR2 is FQNNGV in the germline V gene. As DNA, the CDR3 is TGTGCCAGCAGCTTAGGACTAGCGGGGGGCGTCTACGAGCAGTACTTC. Amino acid sequence: CASSLGLAGGVYEQYF.

This clonotype was seen at least ten times. The rearrangement uses TRBV6-1 and TRBJ1-1, with D tentatively TRBD1 (5 bases). The CDR3 contains 13 residues. Germline V gene data show CDR1 as MNHNS and CDR2 as SASEGT. Between the trimmed V and J ends, which lost 4 bases and 5 bases, there was a span of 11 bases. The CDR3 loop is CASSVGGMTEAFF. CDR3 DNA: TGTGCCAGCAGTGTTGGGGGGATGACTGAAGCTTTCTTT.

The rearrangement links TRBV28 to TRBJ2-7; D gene uncertain. CDR3 length: 13 residues. Germline CDR1 and CDR2: MDHEN and SYDVKM. V was pared by 2 bases and J by 2 bases, with 7 bases between. CDR3 in DNA: TGTGCCAGCAGTTTAGCATTCCCCTACGAGCAGTACTTC. Translated, it gives CASSLAFPYEQYF.

This clonotype was counted ten times or more. This rearrangement joins TRBV4-1 to TRBJ1-1; TRBD1 might be the D (5 bases). The germline gives CDR1 MGHRA, CDR2 YSYEKL. CDR3 length equals 14 residues. With 5 bases removed from V and 5 bases from J, the gap between germline ends came to 15 bases. The CDR3 sequence is CASSETGGATEAFF. CDR3 nucleotides: TGCGCCAGCAGCGAAACGGGGGGAGCGACTGAAGCTTTCTTT.

This clonotype has a count of ten or more. This chain links TRBV30 with TRBJ1-5; TRBD1 might be the D (6 bases). The length of the CDR3 is 16 residues. Per germline, CDR1 GTSNPN and CDR2 SVGIG (reference sequence). V dropped 4 bases and J dropped 0 bases, with 16 bases sitting between them. The CDR3: CAWIEGGAYSNQPQHF. The DNA of the CDR3 is TGTGCCTGGATCGAAGGGGGAGCATATAGCAATCAGCCCCAGCATTTT.

The sample holds many counts of this clonotype. The chain carries TRBV20-1 and TRBJ2-2, with D possibly matching TRBD1 (6 bases). The germline V gene has CDR1 DFQATT and CDR2 SNEGSKA (reference sequence). Trimming took off 5 bases at V and 7 bases at J, with 14 bases between the two ends. The CDR3 length is 13 residues. The CDR3 loop is CSAQGLLIGELFF. Written as DNA, the CDR3 is TGCAGTGCTCAGGGGTTGTTAATCGGGGAGCTGTTTTTT.

The CDR3 bases are TGTGCCAGCATGCCCAGCTTTTCGTCCTACGAGCAGTACTTC. Its translation: CASMPSFSSYEQYF. The chain is built from TRBV2 and TRBJ2-7, with D hard to call. This CDR3 has 14 amino acids. Trimming removed 7 bases from V and 1 base from J, with 14 bases in between. CDR1 SNHLY and CDR2 FYNNEI come from the germline V gene.

This clonotype was observed at least ten times. This chain joins TRBV12-3 or TRBV12-4 and TRBJ2-5, with no clear D. Trimming removed 5 bases from V and 5 bases from J, with 15 bases in between. The length of the CDR3 is 14 residues. CDR3 residues: CASSQTFRWETQYF. DNA for the CDR3: TGTGCCAGCAGTCAGACCTTCCGGTGGGAGACCCAGTACTTC.

In its sample, this clonotype was seen many times. The rearrangement uses TRBV27 and TRBJ2-7; maybe TRBD1 (5 bases). The germline V gene encodes CDR1 MNHEY and CDR2 SMNVEV (reference sequence). This CDR3 has 13 residues. The V end was cut by 5 bases, the J end by 3 bases, with 11 bases between. The CDR3 region has the DNA TGTGCCAGCAGTCAACAGGCCCGCTACGAGCAGTACTTC. Translated, it gives CASSQQARYEQYF.